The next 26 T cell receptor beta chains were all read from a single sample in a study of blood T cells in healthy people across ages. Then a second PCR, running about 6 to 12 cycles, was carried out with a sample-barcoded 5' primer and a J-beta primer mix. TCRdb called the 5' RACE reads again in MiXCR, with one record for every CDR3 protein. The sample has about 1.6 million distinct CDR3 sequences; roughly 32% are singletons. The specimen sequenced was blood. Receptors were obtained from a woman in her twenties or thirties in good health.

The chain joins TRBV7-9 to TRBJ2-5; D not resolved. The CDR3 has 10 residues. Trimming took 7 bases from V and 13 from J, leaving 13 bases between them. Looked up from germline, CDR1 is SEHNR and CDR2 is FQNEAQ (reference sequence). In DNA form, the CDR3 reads TGTGCCAGCAACTCAACAGACCCGTACTTC. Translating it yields CASNSTDPYF. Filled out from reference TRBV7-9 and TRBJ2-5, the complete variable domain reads DTGVSQNPRHKITKRGQNVTFRCDPISEHNRLYWYRQTLGQGPEFLTYFQNEAQLEKSRLLSDRFSAERPKGSFSTLEIQRTEQGDSAMYLCASNSTDPYFGPGTRLLVL.

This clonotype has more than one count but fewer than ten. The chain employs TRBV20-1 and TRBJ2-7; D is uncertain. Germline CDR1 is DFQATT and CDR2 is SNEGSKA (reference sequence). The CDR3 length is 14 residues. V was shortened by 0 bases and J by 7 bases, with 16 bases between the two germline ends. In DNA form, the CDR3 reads TGCAGTGCTAGAGATCCTAGGTGGGCGTCGGAGCAGTACTTC. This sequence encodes CSARDPRWASEQYF.

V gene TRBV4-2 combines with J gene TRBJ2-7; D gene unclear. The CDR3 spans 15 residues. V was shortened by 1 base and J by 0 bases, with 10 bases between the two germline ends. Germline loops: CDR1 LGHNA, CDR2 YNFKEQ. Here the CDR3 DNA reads TGTGCCAGCAGCCAAGGCCTCCAGGTCTCCTACGAGCAGTACTTC. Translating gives CASSQGLQVSYEQYF.

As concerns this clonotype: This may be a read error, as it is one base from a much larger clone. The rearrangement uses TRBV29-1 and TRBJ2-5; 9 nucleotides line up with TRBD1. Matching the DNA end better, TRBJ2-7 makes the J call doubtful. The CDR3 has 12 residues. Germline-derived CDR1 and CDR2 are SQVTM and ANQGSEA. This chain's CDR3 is CSAKDRGDEQYF. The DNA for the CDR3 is TGCAGCGCTAAGGACAGGGGCGACGAGCAGTACTTC.

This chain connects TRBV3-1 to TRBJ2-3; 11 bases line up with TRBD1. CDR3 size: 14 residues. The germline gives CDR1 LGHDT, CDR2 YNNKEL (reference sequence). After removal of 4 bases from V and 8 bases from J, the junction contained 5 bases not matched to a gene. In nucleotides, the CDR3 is TGTGCCAGCAGCCTGGGACAGGGGGAGGCTACGCAGTATTTT. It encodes CASSLGQGEATQYF.

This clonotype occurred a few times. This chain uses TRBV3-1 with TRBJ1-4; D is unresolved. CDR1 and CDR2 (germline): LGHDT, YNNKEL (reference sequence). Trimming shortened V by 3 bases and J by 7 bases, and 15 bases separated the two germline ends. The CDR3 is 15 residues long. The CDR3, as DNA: TGTGCCAGCAGCCATGGGGATCTGTTGCGTGAAAAACTGTTTTTT. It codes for CASSHGDLLREKLFF.

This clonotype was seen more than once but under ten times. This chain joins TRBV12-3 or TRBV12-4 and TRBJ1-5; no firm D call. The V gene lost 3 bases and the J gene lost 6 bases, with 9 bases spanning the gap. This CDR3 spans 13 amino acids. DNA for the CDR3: TGTGCCAGCAGTTTGGCGGCGGGTCAGCCCCAGCATTTT. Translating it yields CASSLAAGQPQHF.

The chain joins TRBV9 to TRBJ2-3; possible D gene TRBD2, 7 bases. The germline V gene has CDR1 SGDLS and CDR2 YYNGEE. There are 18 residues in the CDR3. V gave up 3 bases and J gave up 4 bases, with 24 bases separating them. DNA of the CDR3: TGTGCCAGCAGCGGGGCCGGAGGGGGGGAGGATCGTGCAGATACGCAGTATTTT. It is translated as CASSGAGGGEDRADTQYF.

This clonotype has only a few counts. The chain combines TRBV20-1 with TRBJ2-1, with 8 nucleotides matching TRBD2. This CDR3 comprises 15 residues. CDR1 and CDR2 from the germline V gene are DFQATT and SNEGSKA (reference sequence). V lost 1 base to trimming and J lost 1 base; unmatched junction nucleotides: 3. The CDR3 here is CSARAGGGSYNEQFF. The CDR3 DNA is TGCAGTGCTAGAGCCGGGGGGGGGTCCTACAATGAGCAGTTCTTC.

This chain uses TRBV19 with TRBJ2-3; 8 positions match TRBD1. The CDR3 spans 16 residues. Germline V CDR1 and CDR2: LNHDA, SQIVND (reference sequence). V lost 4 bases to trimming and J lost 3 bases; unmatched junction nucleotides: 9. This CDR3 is CASSTFGQGATDTQYF. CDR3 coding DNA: TGTGCCAGTAGTACCTTCGGACAGGGTGCGACAGATACGCAGTATTTT.

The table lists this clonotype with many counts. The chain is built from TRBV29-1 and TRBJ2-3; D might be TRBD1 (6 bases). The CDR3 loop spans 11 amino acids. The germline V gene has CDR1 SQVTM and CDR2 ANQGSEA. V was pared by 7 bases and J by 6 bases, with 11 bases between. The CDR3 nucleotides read TGCAGCGCAGGGGCTGCGGATACGCAGTATTTT. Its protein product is CSAGAADTQYF.

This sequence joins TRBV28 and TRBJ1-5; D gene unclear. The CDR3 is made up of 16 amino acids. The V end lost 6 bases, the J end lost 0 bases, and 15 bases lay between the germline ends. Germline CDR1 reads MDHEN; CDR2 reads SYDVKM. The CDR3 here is CASSASGLTSNQPQHF. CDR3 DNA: TGTGCCAGCAGCGCCTCTGGACTGACTAGCAATCAGCCCCAGCATTTT.

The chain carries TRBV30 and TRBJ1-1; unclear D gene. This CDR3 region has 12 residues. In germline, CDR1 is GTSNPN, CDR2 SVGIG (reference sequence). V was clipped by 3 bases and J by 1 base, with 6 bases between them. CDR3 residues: CAWRQWNTEAFF. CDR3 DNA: TGTGCCTGGAGACAGTGGAACACTGAAGCTTTCTTT.

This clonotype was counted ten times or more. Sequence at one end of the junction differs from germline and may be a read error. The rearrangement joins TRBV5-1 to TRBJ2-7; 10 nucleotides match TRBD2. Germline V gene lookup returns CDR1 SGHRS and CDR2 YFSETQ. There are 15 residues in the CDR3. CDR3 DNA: TGTGCCAGCAGCTTATCCAGCGGGGGGGCGTACGAGCAGTACTTC. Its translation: CASSLSSGGAYEQYF.

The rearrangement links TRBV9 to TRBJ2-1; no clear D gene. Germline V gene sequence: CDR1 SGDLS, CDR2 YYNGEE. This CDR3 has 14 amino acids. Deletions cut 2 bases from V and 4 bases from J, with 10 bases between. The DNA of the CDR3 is TGTGCCAGCAGCGTCTCCCCAATTTACAATGAGCAGTTCTTC. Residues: CASSVSPIYNEQFF.

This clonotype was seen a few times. CDR3 bases: TGTGCCAGCAGGGAGGACAGGGGGCTTTCCTACAATGAGCAGTTCTTC. Translation gives CASREDRGLSYNEQFF. V usage is TRBV6-1 and J usage is TRBJ2-1, with TRBD1 matching over 11 bases. V dropped 6 bases and J dropped 1; count of bases not matched to a gene: 5. The CDR3 sequence is 16 residues long. Per the germline V gene, CDR1 is MNHNS and CDR2 is SASEGT.

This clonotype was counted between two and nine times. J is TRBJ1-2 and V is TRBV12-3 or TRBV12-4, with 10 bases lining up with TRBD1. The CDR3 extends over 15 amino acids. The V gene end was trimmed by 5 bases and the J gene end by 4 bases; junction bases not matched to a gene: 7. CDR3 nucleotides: TGTGCCAGCAGTCTTGGGACAGGGGTTGGCTATGGCTACACCTTC. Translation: CASSLGTGVGYGYTF.

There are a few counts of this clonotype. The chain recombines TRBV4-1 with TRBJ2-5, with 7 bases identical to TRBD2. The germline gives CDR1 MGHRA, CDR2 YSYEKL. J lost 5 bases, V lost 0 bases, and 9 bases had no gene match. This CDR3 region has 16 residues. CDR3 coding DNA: TGCGCCAGCAGCCAAGATGGGAGGGTTGGTCGGGAGACCCAGTACTTC. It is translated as CASSQDGRVGRETQYF.

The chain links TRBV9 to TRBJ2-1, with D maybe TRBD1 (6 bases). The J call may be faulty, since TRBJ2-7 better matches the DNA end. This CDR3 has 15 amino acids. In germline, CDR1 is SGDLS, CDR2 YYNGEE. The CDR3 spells CASSEQGWAYNEQYF. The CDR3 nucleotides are TGTGCCAGCAGCGAGCAGGGGTGGGCCTACAATGAGCAGTACTTC.

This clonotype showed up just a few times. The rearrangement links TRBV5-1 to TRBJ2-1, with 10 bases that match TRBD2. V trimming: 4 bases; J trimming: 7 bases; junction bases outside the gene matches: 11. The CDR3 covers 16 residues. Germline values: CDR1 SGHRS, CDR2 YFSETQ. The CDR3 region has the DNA TGCGCCAGCAGCCTGGGTAGCGGGAGGTCAGGGAATGAGCAGTTCTTC. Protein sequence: CASSLGSGRSGNEQFF.

CDR3 sequence reads: CASSPEQGSPRYGYTF. The CDR3 region has the DNA TGTGCCAGCAGTCCCGAGCAGGGGTCCCCGAGGTATGGCTACACCTTC. The rearrangement links TRBV12-3 or TRBV12-4 to TRBJ1-2; D perhaps matches TRBD1 (6 bases). Trimming removed 5 bases from V and 5 bases from J, with 21 bases in between. This CDR3 region has 16 residues.

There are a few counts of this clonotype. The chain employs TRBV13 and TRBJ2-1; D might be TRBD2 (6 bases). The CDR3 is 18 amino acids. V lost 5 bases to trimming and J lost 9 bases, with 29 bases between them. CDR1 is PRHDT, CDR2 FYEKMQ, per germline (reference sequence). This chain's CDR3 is CASSPPGRGPTYIGEQFF. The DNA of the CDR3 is TGTGCCAGCAGCCCGCCGGGGCGGGGCCCAACCTACATAGGTGAGCAGTTCTTC.

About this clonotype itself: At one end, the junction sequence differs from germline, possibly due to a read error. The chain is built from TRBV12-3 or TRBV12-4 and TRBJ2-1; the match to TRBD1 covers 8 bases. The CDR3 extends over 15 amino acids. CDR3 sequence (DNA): TGTGCCAGCAGTTTACGGACAGGGAACTACGATGAGCAGTTCTTC. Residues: CASSLRTGNYDEQFF.

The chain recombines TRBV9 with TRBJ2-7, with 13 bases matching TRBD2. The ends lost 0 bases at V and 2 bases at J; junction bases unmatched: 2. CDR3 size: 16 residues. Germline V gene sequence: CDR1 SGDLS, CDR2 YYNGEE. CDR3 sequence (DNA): TGTGCCAGCAGCGTAGAGGGACTAGCGGGGCCCTACGAGCAGTACTTC. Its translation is CASSVEGLAGPYEQYF.

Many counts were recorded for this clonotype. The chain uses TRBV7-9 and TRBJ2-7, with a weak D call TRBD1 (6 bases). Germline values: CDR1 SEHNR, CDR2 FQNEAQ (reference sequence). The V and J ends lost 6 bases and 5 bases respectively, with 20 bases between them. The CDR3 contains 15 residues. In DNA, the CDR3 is TGTGCCAGCAGTTCTCCCGACAGGAGGTTGGACGAGCAGTACTTC. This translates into CASSSPDRRLDEQYF.

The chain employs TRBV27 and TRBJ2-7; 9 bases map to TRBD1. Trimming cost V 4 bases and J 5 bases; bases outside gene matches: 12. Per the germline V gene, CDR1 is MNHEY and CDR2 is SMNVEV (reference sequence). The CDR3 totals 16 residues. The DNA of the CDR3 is TGTGCCAGCAGTTCCCCCCTTACGGACAGGGGAAACGAGCAGTACTTC. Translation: CASSSPLTDRGNEQYF.